Presented here are 25 T cell receptor beta chains from one specimen sequenced in a study of breast tumors, draining lymph nodes, adjacent tissues. Each CDR3 protein is one row after TCRdb ran MiXCR on the multiplex PCR reads. The repertoire holds 83,000 or so distinct CDR3 sequences, with roughly a fifth as singletons. Axillary draining lymph nodes of breast cancer patients supplied the node samples. Sample: axillary lymph node tissue. The origin of the receptors is a female donor with breast cancer. Some clones in this sample may be carry-over from other donors' samples.

Only one count was recorded for this clonotype. A single base separates this from a much larger clone, so it may be a read error. This CDR3 is missing its conserved last phenylalanine or tryptophan, likely due to a read error. V and J are TRBV7-2 and TRBJ2-7; 8 bases are a match to TRBD2. The CDR3 covers 16 residues. Germline trimming cut 4 bases from V and 3 bases from J; bases unmatched to any gene: 11. CDR1 and CDR2 from the germline V gene are SGHTA and FQGNSA. The CDR3 loop is CASSSSGWREVYEQYL. In DNA form, the CDR3 reads TGTGCCAGCAGCTCAAGCGGGTGGCGGGAGGTCTACGAGCAGTACCTC.

This clonotype was detected ten times or more. The rearrangement joins TRBV11-2 to TRBJ2-7; possible D gene TRBD1, 6 bases. Germline lookup yields CDR1 SGHAT and CDR2 FQNNGV. The CDR3 is 14 amino acids. Trimming took off 6 bases at V and 0 bases at J, with 12 bases between the two ends. CDR3 sequence: CASSGIRGSYEQYF. In DNA form, the CDR3 reads TGTGCCAGCAGTGGAATCAGGGGCTCCTACGAGCAGTACTTC.

Details on this clonotype: A clone one base away is much larger, so this may be a read error. The chain carries TRBV5-1 and TRBJ2-1; D ambiguous. The CDR3 is 16 amino acids. The germline V and J ends were trimmed by 4 bases and 0 bases, with 14 bases remaining between them. Germline loops: CDR1 SGHRS, CDR2 YFSETQ. The CDR3 is CASSTSLGPSYNEQFF. CDR3 in DNA: TGCGCCAGCAGCACCTCTCTAGGCCCCTCCTACAATGAGCAGTTCTTC.

This clonotype was seen repeatedly, ten times or more. J is TRBJ2-7 and V is TRBV20-1; D may be TRBD2 (5 bases). Between the trimmed V and J ends, which lost 2 bases and 4 bases, there was a span of 12 bases. The CDR3 consists of 13 residues. From germline, CDR1 is DFQATT and CDR2 SNEGSKA (reference sequence). The CDR3: CSARPETGYEQYF. The CDR3 DNA is TGCAGTGCTAGACCCGAGACGGGGTACGAGCAGTACTTC.

This clonotype was seen at least ten times. The J gene is TRBJ1-5, the V gene TRBV6-2 or TRBV6-3; TRBD1 matches 10 bases. The CDR3 has 17 residues. V dropped 4 bases and J dropped 2; count of bases not matched to a gene: 8. Germline CDR1 MNHEY, CDR2 SVGEGT. Here the CDR3 reads CASSLNRDRGGNQPQHF. In nucleotides, the CDR3 is TGTGCCAGCAGTTTAAACCGGGACAGGGGTGGCAATCAGCCCCAGCATTTT.

Here the CDR3 DNA reads TGTGCCAGCAGTTGGGTGGCGGGGACTCAGCCCCAGCATTTT. This encodes CASSWVAGTQPQHF. The genes are TRBV27 and TRBJ1-5; D may be TRBD1 (5 bases). This CDR3 has 14 residues. Germline CDR1 is MNHEY and CDR2 is SMNVEV (reference sequence). The V and J ends lost 4 bases and 6 bases respectively, with 13 bases between them.

In this sample, this clonotype turned up many times. The chain has TRBV11-3 and TRBJ1-6; D is ambiguous. V was pared by 3 bases and J by 0 bases, with 3 bases between. The CDR3 consists of 14 residues. Germline V gene sequence: CDR1 SGHNT, CDR2 YENEEA. This chain's CDR3 is CASSLRSYNSPLHF. DNA of the CDR3: TGTGCCAGCAGCTTGCGCTCCTATAATTCACCCCTCCACTTT.

This clonotype was seen repeatedly, ten times or more. The chain joins TRBV12-3 or TRBV12-4 to TRBJ2-3, with 9 bases that match TRBD2. The CDR3 loop spans 18 amino acids. V lost 1 base, J lost 0 bases, and 8 bases stayed unmatched. The CDR3 nucleotides are TGTGCCAGCAGTTTAGGACCCGGAGCGGGAGGTAGCACAGATACGCAGTATTTT. Encoded protein: CASSLGPGAGGSTDTQYF.

This clonotype was found a few times. The V gene is TRBV5-6, the J gene TRBJ2-5; 9 positions match TRBD2. Unmatched junction bases numbered 3, after V lost 0 bases and J lost 3 bases. The germline V gene encodes CDR1 SGHDT and CDR2 YYEEEE. The CDR3 has 15 residues. For the CDR3, the DNA is TGTGCCAGCAGCTTGGACCTAGCGGGAAAAGAGACCCAGTACTTC. Encoded protein: CASSLDLAGKETQYF.

As to this clonotype: A much larger clone differs from this one at a single base, so this may be a read error. This chain connects TRBV5-1 to TRBJ1-4; D uncertain. The length of the CDR3 is 14 residues. CDR1 is SGHRS, CDR2 YFSETQ, per germline. CDR3 DNA: TGCGCCAGCAGGATTACAGTAACTAATGGAAAACTGTTTTTT. This codes for CASRITVTNGKLFF.

Of note for this clonotype: This may come from a read error, since a much larger clone is one base off. J is TRBJ2-1 and V is TRBV10-3; 11 positions agree with TRBD2. Per the germline V gene, CDR1 is ENHRY and CDR2 is SYGVKD. The CDR3 length is 15 residues. The CDR3 nucleotides read TGTGCCATCAGTGATAGCGGGAGGGCCATAGGTGAGCAGTCCTTC. Protein product: CAISDSGRAIGEQSF.

V gene TRBV5-5 combines with J gene TRBJ1-5, with 8 bases that match TRBD1. Germline CDR1 reads SGHKS; CDR2 reads YYEKEE (reference sequence). With 4 bases clipped from V and 2 bases from J, the junction kept 8 bases outside the gene matches. The CDR3 has 16 amino acids. CDR3 protein: CASSAWGTGRNQPQHF. CDR3 in DNA: TGTGCCAGCAGCGCGTGGGGGACAGGTCGCAATCAGCCCCAGCATTTT.

Worth noting for this clonotype: Possible read error: a much larger clone is one base away. The genes are TRBV7-2 and TRBJ2-1, with D possibly matching TRBD2 (7 bases). Germline CDR1 is SGHTA and CDR2 is FQGNSA. There are 15 residues in the CDR3. V gave up 1 base and J gave up 12 bases, with 19 bases separating them. CDR3 protein: CASSLVGGGGDGQFF. The CDR3, as DNA: TGTGCCAGCAGCTTAGTGGGAGGGGGGGGCGATGGGCAGTTCTTC.

About this clonotype: An end of the junction does not agree with germline; a read error may underlie this. The chain combines TRBV4-2 with TRBJ2-3; 9 bases align to TRBD1. This CDR3 has 15 amino acids. In germline, CDR1 is LGHNA, CDR2 YNFKEQ. The chain's CDR3 is CASGHRDRGTDTQYF. Here the CDR3 DNA reads TGTGCCAGCGGCCACAGGGACAGGGGCACAGATACGCAGTATTTT.

For this clonotype: Given a much more abundant clone one base away, this may be a read error. A read error is likely, as this CDR3 ends without the conserved phenylalanine or tryptophan. The J gene is TRBJ2-1, the V gene TRBV19; possible D gene TRBD1, 5 bases. The V gene lost 8 bases and the J gene lost 6 bases, with 14 bases spanning the gap. CDR1 LNHDA and CDR2 SQIVND come from the germline V gene (reference sequence). CDR3 size: 13 residues. The CDR3 sequence: CASAQGLANEQFL. The CDR3 DNA follows: TGTGCCAGTGCTCAGGGTTTGGCCAATGAGCAGTTCCTC.

As for this clonotype: A much larger clone differs by one base, so this may be a read error. The chain recombines TRBV9 with TRBJ2-1; weak D call: TRBD1 (6 bases). Germline V CDR1 and CDR2: SGDLS, YYNGEE. This CDR3 is built from 14 residues. Deletions cut 1 base from V and 2 bases from J, with 7 bases between. CDR3 in amino acids: CASSVRGTYNEQFF. CDR3 in DNA: TGTGCCAGCAGCGTAAGGGGGACCTACAATGAGCAGTTCTTC.

This clonotype was observed many times. In nucleotides, the CDR3 is TGTGCCAGCAGCCTCCAGCGGGCCTACTCCTACGAGCAGTACTTC. Its protein product is CASSLQRAYSYEQYF. This sequence joins TRBV7-2 and TRBJ2-7, with D possibly matching TRBD2 (6 bases). V lost 5 bases, J lost 0 bases, and 14 bases lay in between. Germline V gene lookup returns CDR1 SGHTA and CDR2 FQGNSA. This CDR3 comprises 15 residues. The whole variable domain, remainder taken from reference TRBV7-2 and TRBJ2-7, is GAGVSQSPSNKVTEKGKDVELRCDPISGHTALYWYRQSLGQGLEFLIYFQGNSAPDKSGLPSDRFSAERTGGSVSTLTIQRTQQEDSAVYLCASSLQRAYSYEQYFGPGTRLTVT.

This clonotype was counted ten times or more. The CDR3 loop is CASSFSSGGTDTQYF. The CDR3 DNA sequence: TGCGCCAGCAGCTTCTCTAGCGGCGGCACAGATACGCAGTATTTT. The J gene is TRBJ2-3, the V gene TRBV5-1; the match to TRBD2 covers 7 bases. Germline V gene data show CDR1 as SGHRS and CDR2 as YFSETQ. J lost 1 base, V lost 2 bases, and 4 bases had no gene match. The CDR3 has 15 residues.

Worth noting for this clonotype: Here the CDR3 omits its conserved ending phenylalanine or tryptophan, so a read error is the likely source. The chain carries TRBV7-3 and TRBJ2-1; 8 bases agree with TRBD1. Germline V gene lookup returns CDR1 SGHTA and CDR2 FQGTGA. Unmatched junction bases numbered 3, after V lost 3 bases and J lost 5 bases. CDR3 length: 14 residues. Here the CDR3 DNA reads TGTGCCAGCAGCTTGGGACAGGCCAACAATGAGCAGTTCCTC. Translating gives CASSLGQANNEQFL.

In this sample, this clonotype turned up a few times. The chain is built from TRBV28 and TRBJ2-7; tentative D call: TRBD1 (6 bases). The CDR3 extends over 16 amino acids. Germline CDR1 is MDHEN and CDR2 is SYDVKM. Between the trimmed V and J ends, which lost 6 bases and 0 bases, there was a span of 18 bases. As DNA, the CDR3 is TGTGCCAGCAGCCCGGCCGACAGGACGATCTCCTACGAGCAGTACTTC. Its translation is CASSPADRTISYEQYF.

This clonotype has just a few counts. V usage is TRBV6-1 and J usage is TRBJ1-5; the D gene is possibly TRBD1 (6 bases). V lost 4 bases to trimming and J lost 1 base, with 11 bases between them. The CDR3 has 15 amino acids. The germline V gene encodes CDR1 MNHNS and CDR2 SASEGT. CDR3 sequence reads: CASSVRGGSNQPQHF. Here the CDR3 DNA reads TGTGCCAGCAGTGTCAGGGGAGGAAGCAATCAGCCCCAGCATTTT.

Ten or more counts support this clonotype. The chain employs TRBV20-1 and TRBJ2-5; D unresolved. The CDR3 extends over 11 amino acids. Germline V gene lookup returns CDR1 DFQATT and CDR2 SNEGSKA (reference sequence). The V gene lost 2 bases and the J gene lost 3 bases, with 4 bases spanning the gap. This chain's CDR3 is CSARPKETQYF. DNA of the CDR3: TGCAGTGCTAGACCTAAAGAGACCCAGTACTTC.

This clonotype was observed many times. The J gene is TRBJ2-3, the V gene TRBV24-1; 7 nucleotides align to TRBD1. Germline CDR1 and CDR2: KGHDR and SFDVKD. The CDR3 extends over 14 amino acids. J was trimmed by 2 bases and V by 5 bases; bases with no gene match: 3. The CDR3 DNA follows: TGTGCCACCAGTGGGGACAGAAACACAGATACGCAGTATTTT. Translated, it gives CATSGDRNTDTQYF.

The V and J genes are TRBV5-5 and TRBJ1-2, with a weak D call TRBD1 (5 bases). The CDR3 is 16 amino acids. Germline lookup yields CDR1 SGHKS and CDR2 YYEKEE (reference sequence). Trimming pared 0 bases from V and 2 bases from J, leaving 14 bases between. CDR3 DNA: TGTGCCAGCAGCTTGGATCTTGCGGGGACGAACTATGGCTACACCTTC. This encodes CASSLDLAGTNYGYTF.

This clonotype was seen a handful of times. This chain connects TRBV6-2 or TRBV6-3 to TRBJ2-1; TRBD2 is a possible D gene (5 bases). The germline V gene has CDR1 MNHEY and CDR2 SVGEGT. Deletions cut 4 bases from V and 9 bases from J, with 16 bases between. The CDR3 covers 14 residues. CDR3 bases: TGTGCCAGCAGTTTAGGCCCGCTCCGGGGTGAGCAGTTCTTC. Translated, it gives CASSLGPLRGEQFF.